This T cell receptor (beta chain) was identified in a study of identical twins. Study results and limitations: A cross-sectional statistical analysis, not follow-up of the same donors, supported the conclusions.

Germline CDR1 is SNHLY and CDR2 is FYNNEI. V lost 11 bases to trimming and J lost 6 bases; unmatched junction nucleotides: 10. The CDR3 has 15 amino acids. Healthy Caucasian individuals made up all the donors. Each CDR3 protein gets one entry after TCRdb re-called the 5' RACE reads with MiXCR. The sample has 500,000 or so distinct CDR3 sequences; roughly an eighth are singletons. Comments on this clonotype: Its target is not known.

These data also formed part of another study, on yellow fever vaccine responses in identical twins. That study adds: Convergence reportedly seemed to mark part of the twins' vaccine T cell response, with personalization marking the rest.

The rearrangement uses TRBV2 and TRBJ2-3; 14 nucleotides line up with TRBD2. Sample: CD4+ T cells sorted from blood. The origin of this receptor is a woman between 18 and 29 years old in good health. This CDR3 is CAGWGLAGVADTQYF. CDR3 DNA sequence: TGTGCCGGCTGGGGACTAGCGGGAGTGGCGGATACGCAGTATTTT.